This passage covers 16 T cell receptor beta chains from one sample sequenced in a study of siplizumab effects on memory and regulatory T cells. Repertoires were generated with immunoSEQ multiplex PCR, while TCRdb's copy carries only in-frame clones and drops some. Of roughly 80,000 clones in the sample, about 91% are singletons; the top ten hold roughly 1.4%. Material: Tregs sorted from blood. The origin of the receptors is a human donor in good health.

This clone was recorded only once. The CDR3 spells CASSIGRLQFSGANVLTF. For the CDR3, the DNA is TGTGCCAGTAGTATTGGACGGTTACAGTTCTCTGGGGCCAACGTCCTGACTTTC. V is TRBV19 and J is TRBJ2-6; unclear D gene. The length of the CDR3 is 18 residues. V was trimmed by 3 bases and J by 0 bases, leaving 15 bases between them. CDR1 is LNHDA, CDR2 SQIVND, per germline (reference sequence).

V and J are TRBV28 and TRBJ1-6; D gene uncertain. CDR1 and CDR2 (germline): MDHEN, SYDVKM. Deletions cut 3 bases from V and 4 bases from J, with 10 bases between. The CDR3 is made up of 15 amino acids. CDR3 nucleotides: TGTGCCAGCAGTTTCGGCAGGATGTATAATTCACCCCTCCACTTT. Translating it yields CASSFGRMYNSPLHF. The full variable domain, its missing parts supplied by reference TRBV28 and TRBJ1-6, is DVKVTQSSRYLVKRTGEKVFLECVQDMDHENMFWYRQDPGLGLRLIYFSYDVKMKEKGDIPEGYSVSREKKERFSLILESASTNQTSMYLCASSFGRMYNSPLHFGNGTRLTVT.

This clone was seen a few times. The J gene is TRBJ2-3, the V gene TRBV6-4; 7 nucleotides match TRBD1. Germline V gene lookup returns CDR1 MRHNA and CDR2 SNTAGT. With V trimmed by 6 bases and J by 0 bases, 6 bases remained unmatched. This CDR3 has 15 residues. The CDR3 reads CASRRTGASTDTQYF. The CDR3 DNA reads as TGTGCCAGCAGGCGCACAGGGGCTAGCACAGATACGCAGTATTTT.

The V gene is TRBV9, the J gene TRBJ2-2, with D perhaps being TRBD1 or TRBD2 (6 bases each). The germline V gene has CDR1 SGDLS and CDR2 YYNGEE. The CDR3 contains 16 residues. The V end was cut by 0 bases, the J end by 4 bases, with 13 bases between. CDR3 sequence: CASSVGERGVTGELFF. For the CDR3, the DNA is TGTGCCAGCAGCGTAGGAGAGAGGGGGGTCACCGGGGAGCTGTTTTTT.

The chain employs TRBV9 and TRBJ2-5, with D possibly TRBD2 on 5 matching bases. CDR1 SGDLS and CDR2 YYNGEE come from the germline V gene. The CDR3 covers 14 residues. The V end lost 3 bases, the J end lost 2 bases, and 11 bases lay between the germline ends. This CDR3 reads CASSADGLQETQYF. CDR3 coding DNA: TGTGCCAGCAGCGCTGACGGACTGCAAGAGACCCAGTACTTC.

CDR3 in DNA: TGCGCCAGCAGCCTTACCGGGAACACTGAAGCTTTCTTT. It translates to CASSLTGNTEAFF. The chain links TRBV5-1 to TRBJ1-1; D remains unclear. Germline assignment: CDR1 SGHRS and CDR2 YFSETQ. Trimming stripped 4 bases from V and 1 base from J, with 8 bases between. The length of the CDR3 is 13 residues. Full variable domain (rest looked up from reference TRBV5-1 and TRBJ1-1): KAGVTQTPRYLIKTRGQQVTLSCSPISGHRSVSWYQQTPGQGLQFLFEYFSETQRNKGNFPGRFSGRQFSNSRSEMNVSTLELGDSALYLCASSLTGNTEAFFGQGTRLTVV.

The J gene is TRBJ1-2, the V gene TRBV5-1; D gene uncertain. Trimming pared 2 bases from V and 8 bases from J, leaving 13 bases between. The CDR3 loop spans 13 amino acids. Germline V CDR1 and CDR2: SGHRS, YFSETQ. For the CDR3, the DNA is TGCGCCAGCAGCTTACGTCTACCTGCGGGCTACACCTTC. Protein sequence: CASSLRLPAGYTF.

This rearrangement joins TRBV10-3 to TRBJ2-2; the match to TRBD2 covers 11 bases. The V gene end was trimmed by 1 base and the J gene end by 4 bases; junction bases not matched to a gene: 5. The CDR3 runs 17 residues. The germline gives CDR1 ENHRY, CDR2 SYGVKD. DNA for the CDR3: TGTGCCATCAGTGAGTTAGGACTAGCGGGTCCCACCGGGGAGCTGTTTTTT. Protein product: CAISELGLAGPTGELFF.

The chain is built from TRBV15 and TRBJ2-2; 7 bases agree with TRBD1. The length of the CDR3 is 14 residues. Germline loops: CDR1 LNHNV, CDR2 YYDKDF (reference sequence). The V segment lost 9 bases and the J segment 4 bases; nucleotides outside the gene matches: 8. The CDR3 region is CATRRQGVTGELFF. CDR3 nucleotides: TGTGCCACGAGAAGACAGGGCGTCACCGGGGAGCTGTTTTTT.

Only a few counts were recorded for this clone. This chain links TRBV11-2 with TRBJ2-1; 8 nucleotides align to TRBD1. V shed 0 bases and J 9 bases; nucleotides not matched to a gene: 7. CDR1 is SGHAT and CDR2 is FQNNGV in the germline V gene. The length of the CDR3 is 15 residues. This CDR3 reads CASSLEVRGRGEQFF. The CDR3 bases are TGTGCCAGCAGCTTAGAAGTCAGGGGGCGCGGTGAGCAGTTCTTC.

This chain connects TRBV2 to TRBJ2-3; 7 bases are a match to TRBD1. This CDR3 has 13 residues. CDR1 SNHLY and CDR2 FYNNEI come from the germline V gene. The V and J ends lost 9 bases and 4 bases, in that order; junction bases with no gene match: 7. The CDR3 region is CASGTQGSDTQYF. The CDR3 bases are TGTGCCAGTGGTACACAGGGGTCAGATACGCAGTATTTT.

The chain couples TRBV12-5 to TRBJ1-1, with 7 bases aligning to TRBD1. Germline V gene data show CDR1 as LGHNT and CDR2 as FRNRAP. Losses at the gene ends were 4 bases for V and 2 bases for J; bases not matched to a gene: 7. The length of the CDR3 is 15 residues. Here the CDR3 DNA reads TGTGCTAGTGGTTGGGTTCGACAGGGTAACACTGAAGCTTTCTTT. Its protein product is CASGWVRQGNTEAFF.

CDR3 nucleotides: TGTGCCAGCAGTGAAGCTGGGGCGCGCGGCTACACCTTC. This sequence encodes CASSEAGARGYTF. The rearrangement joins TRBV6-1 to TRBJ1-2; possible D gene TRBD1, 5 bases. CDR1 and CDR2 (germline): MNHNS, SASEGT. Trimming shortened V by 0 bases and J by 8 bases, and 10 bases separated the two germline ends. This CDR3 has 13 residues.

The chain combines TRBV28 with TRBJ1-5, with D unresolved. Trimming left V 7 bases short and J 0 bases short, with 7 bases between. The germline V gene encodes CDR1 MDHEN and CDR2 SYDVKM. This CDR3 has 13 residues. DNA for the CDR3: TGTGCCAGCACTTCTTATAGCAATCAGCCCCAGCATTTT. Residues: CASTSYSNQPQHF.

This rearrangement joins TRBV2 to TRBJ2-1, with 8 bases aligning to TRBD1. The CDR3 sequence is 12 residues long. The V gene end was trimmed by 6 bases and the J gene end by 10 bases; junction bases not matched to a gene: 5. The germline CDR1 and CDR2 sequences are SNHLY and FYNNEI. The DNA for the CDR3 is TGTGCCAGCAGAGACAGGGGCGGGGAGCAGTTCTTC. Translated, it gives CASRDRGGEQFF.

By proportion, this clone is medium-sized. The J gene is TRBJ2-7, the V gene TRBV2, with D unclear. This CDR3 comprises 11 residues. Germline CDR1 SNHLY, CDR2 FYNNEI. Trimming left V 5 bases short and J 6 bases short, with 8 bases between. CDR3 DNA: TGTGCCAGCAGTCCTCTTCCCGAGCAGTACTTC. Amino acid sequence: CASSPLPEQYF.